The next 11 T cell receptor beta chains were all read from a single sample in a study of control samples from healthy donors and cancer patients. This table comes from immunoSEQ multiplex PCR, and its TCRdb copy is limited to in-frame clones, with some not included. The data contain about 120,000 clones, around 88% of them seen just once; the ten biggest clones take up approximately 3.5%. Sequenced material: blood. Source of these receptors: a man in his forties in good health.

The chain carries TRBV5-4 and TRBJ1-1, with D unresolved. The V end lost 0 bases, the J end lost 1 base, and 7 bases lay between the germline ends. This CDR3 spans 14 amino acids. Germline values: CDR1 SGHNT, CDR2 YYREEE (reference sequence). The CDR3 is CASSLEAGNTEAFF. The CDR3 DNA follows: TGTGCCAGCAGCTTGGAGGCAGGGAACACTGAAGCTTTCTTT.

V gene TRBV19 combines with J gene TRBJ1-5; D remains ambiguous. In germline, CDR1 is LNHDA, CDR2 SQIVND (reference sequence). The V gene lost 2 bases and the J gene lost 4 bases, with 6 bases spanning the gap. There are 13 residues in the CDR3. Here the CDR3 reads CASSILPNQPQHF. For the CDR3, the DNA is TGTGCCAGTAGTATACTACCAAATCAGCCCCAGCATTTT.

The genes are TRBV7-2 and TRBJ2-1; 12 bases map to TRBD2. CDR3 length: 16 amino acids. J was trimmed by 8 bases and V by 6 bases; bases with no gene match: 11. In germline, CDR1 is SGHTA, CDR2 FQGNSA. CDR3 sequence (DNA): TGTGCCAGCAGATCTCGGACTAGCGGGGACCGGGATGAGCAGTTCTTC. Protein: CASRSRTSGDRDEQFF.

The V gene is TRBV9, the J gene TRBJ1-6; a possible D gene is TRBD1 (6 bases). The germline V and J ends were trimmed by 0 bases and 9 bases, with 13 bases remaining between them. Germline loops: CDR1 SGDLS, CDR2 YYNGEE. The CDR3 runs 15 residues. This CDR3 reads CASSVDQGQGSPLHF. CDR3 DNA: TGTGCCAGCAGCGTAGATCAGGGGCAGGGTTCACCCCTCCACTTT.

The CDR3 nucleotides are TGTGCCAGCAGCTTAGCCGGTGACAATGAGCAGTTCTTC. Translation: CASSLAGDNEQFF. The rearrangement links TRBV7-3 to TRBJ2-1; D is uncertain. Germline V gene sequence: CDR1 SGHTA, CDR2 FQGTGA. The CDR3 consists of 13 residues. Trimming left V 2 bases short and J 5 bases short, with 7 bases between.

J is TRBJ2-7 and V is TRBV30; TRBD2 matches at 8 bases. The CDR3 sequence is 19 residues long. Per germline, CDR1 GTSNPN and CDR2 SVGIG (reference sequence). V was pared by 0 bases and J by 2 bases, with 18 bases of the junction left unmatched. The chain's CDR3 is CAWSVLFLAGSSTTYEQYF. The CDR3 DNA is TGTGCCTGGAGTGTACTCTTTTTAGCGGGGTCATCCACCACCTACGAGCAGTACTTC.

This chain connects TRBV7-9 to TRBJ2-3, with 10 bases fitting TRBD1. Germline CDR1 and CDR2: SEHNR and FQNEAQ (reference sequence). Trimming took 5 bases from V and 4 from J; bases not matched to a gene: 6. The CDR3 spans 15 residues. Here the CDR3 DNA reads TGTGCCAGCAGCACGGGACAGGGGAGGGCAGATACGCAGTATTTT. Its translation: CASSTGQGRADTQYF.

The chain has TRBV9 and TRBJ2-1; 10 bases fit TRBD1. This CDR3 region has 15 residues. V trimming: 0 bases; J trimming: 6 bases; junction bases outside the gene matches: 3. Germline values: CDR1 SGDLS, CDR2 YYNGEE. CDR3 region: CASSVARDRGNEQFF. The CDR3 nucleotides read TGTGCCAGCAGCGTAGCCCGGGACAGGGGCAATGAGCAGTTCTTC.

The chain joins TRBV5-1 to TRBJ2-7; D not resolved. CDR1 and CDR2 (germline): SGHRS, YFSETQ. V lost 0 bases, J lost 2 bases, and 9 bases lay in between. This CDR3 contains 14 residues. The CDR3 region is CASSLEYSPYEQYF. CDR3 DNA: TGCGCCAGCAGCTTGGAGTACAGTCCCTACGAGCAGTACTTC.

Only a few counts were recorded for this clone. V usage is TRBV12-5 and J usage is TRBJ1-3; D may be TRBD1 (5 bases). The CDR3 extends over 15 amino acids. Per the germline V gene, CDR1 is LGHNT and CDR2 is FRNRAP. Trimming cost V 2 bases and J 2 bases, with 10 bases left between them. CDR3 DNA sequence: TGTGCTAGTGGTTTGTCCAGGGTTGCTGGAAACACCATATATTTT. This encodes CASGLSRVAGNTIYF.

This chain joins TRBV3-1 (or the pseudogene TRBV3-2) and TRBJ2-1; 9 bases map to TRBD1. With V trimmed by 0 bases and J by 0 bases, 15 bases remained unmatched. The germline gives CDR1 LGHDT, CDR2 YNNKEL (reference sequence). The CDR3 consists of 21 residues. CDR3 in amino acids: CASSQDWTGEGFGISYNEQFF. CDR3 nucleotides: TGTGCCAGCAGCCAAGACTGGACAGGGGAGGGGTTTGGGATCTCCTACAATGAGCAGTTCTTC.